This T cell receptor beta chain was sequenced in a study of CD8+ T cells in alopecia areata. This CDR3 has 17 amino acids. The germline gives CDR1 GTSNPN, CDR2 SVGIG (reference sequence). V trimming: 7 bases; J trimming: 2 bases; junction bases outside the gene matches: 11. Isolated RNA was reverse transcribed into cDNA used as the sequencing template. Sequenced by immunoSEQ multiplex PCR; TCRdb stores in-frame clones only, minus some. The profile shows about 120,000 clones, 55% to 65% of them singletons. V gene TRBV30 combines with J gene TRBJ2-6; 10 bases match TRBD1. This TCR derives from a human donor in good health. Sequencing used CD4+ T cells sorted from blood. The CDR3 reads CASQLGQGNAGANVLTF. CDR3 sequence (DNA): TGTGCCTCCCAACTGGGACAGGGGAATGCTGGGGCCAACGTCCTGACTTTC. The whole variable domain, remainder taken from reference TRBV30 and TRBJ2-6, is SQTIHQWPATLVQPVGSPLSLECTVEGTSNPNLYWYRQAAGRGLQLLFYSVGIGQISSEVPQNLSASRPQDRQFILSSKKLLLSDSGFYLCASQLGQGNAGANVLTFGAGSRLTVL.